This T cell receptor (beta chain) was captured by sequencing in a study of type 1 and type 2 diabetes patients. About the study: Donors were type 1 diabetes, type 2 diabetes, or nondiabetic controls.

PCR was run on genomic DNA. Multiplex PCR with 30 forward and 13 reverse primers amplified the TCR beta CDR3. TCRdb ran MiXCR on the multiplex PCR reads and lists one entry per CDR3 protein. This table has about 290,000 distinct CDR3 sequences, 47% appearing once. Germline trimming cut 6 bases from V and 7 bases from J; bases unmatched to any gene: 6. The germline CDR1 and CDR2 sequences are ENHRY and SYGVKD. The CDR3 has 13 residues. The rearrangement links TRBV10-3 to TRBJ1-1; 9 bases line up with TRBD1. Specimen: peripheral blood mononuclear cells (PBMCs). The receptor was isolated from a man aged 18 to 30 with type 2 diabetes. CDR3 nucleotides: TGTGCCATCAGCGGGGACAGGGTTGGTGAAGCTTTCTTT. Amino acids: CAISGDRVGEAFF.